This TCR beta chain was retrieved from a study of post-analysis software for immune sequencing data. At the level of the study: The study covered relapsing-remitting, secondary progressive and progressive-relapsing courses of multiple sclerosis. Study-wide findings and caveats: When patients were compared with controls, 4 or 5 TRBV segments were more frequent, TRBV5-6, TRBV5-1 and TRBV20-1 among them. A significant reduction in normalized Chao1 diversity was observed in multiple sclerosis patients versus controls. The F measure placed samples prepared in the same batch into strongly shared clusters.

A note on this clonotype: Its antigen remains unidentified.

CDR3 length: 14 residues. Germline CDR1 reads KGHSH; CDR2 reads LQKENI. Trimming removed 2 bases from V and 3 bases from J, with 11 bases in between. Unique molecular identifiers were built into the TCR beta cDNA libraries. With about 0.95 to 10 million T cells as the source, hundreds of thousands of cDNA molecules resulted. In TCRdb, the PCR reads were re-called with MiXCR into one record per CDR3 protein. The sample holds about 800,000 distinct CDR3 sequences; about 27% are singletons and the top ten take roughly 0.53%. This receptor was identified in a girl aged 10 to 17 with multiple sclerosis. Input material: blood. The V and J genes are TRBV18 and TRBJ2-7; D is unclear. The CDR3 protein is CASSPIGPGYEQYF. The CDR3 DNA is TGTGCCAGCTCACCAATCGGCCCAGGCTACGAGCAGTACTTC.